Presented here are 11 T cell receptor beta chains from one specimen sequenced in a study of OX40 agonist ivuxolimab in advanced cancers. The assay was immunoSEQ multiplex PCR, and TCRdb's table has in-frame clones only and misses some. The sample shows about 68,000 clones, about 89% of them seen only once. Material: CD4+ or CD8+ T cells sorted from blood, obtained in a trial of the OX40 agonist ivuxolimab. These receptors all stem from an adult with an advanced solid tumor such as melanoma, head and neck, liver or kidney cancer.

V and J are TRBV19 and TRBJ1-1, with D tentatively TRBD1 (6 bases). CDR3 length: 14 amino acids. The germline V and J ends were trimmed by 7 bases and 3 bases, with 15 bases remaining between them. Germline assignment: CDR1 LNHDA and CDR2 SQIVND (reference sequence). The CDR3 loop reads CASNRGPSDTEAFF. Here the CDR3 DNA reads TGTGCCAGTAATCGGGGGCCGTCTGACACTGAAGCTTTCTTT.

The gene calls are TRBV30 and TRBJ1-2; a possible D gene is TRBD1 (6 bases). The CDR3 extends over 14 amino acids. V was clipped by 4 bases and J by 1 base, with 13 bases between them. In germline, CDR1 is GTSNPN, CDR2 SVGIG (reference sequence). This CDR3 reads CAWKKRTVNYGYTF. The DNA of the CDR3 is TGTGCCTGGAAGAAAAGGACAGTTAACTATGGCTACACCTTC.

The J gene is TRBJ1-6, the V gene TRBV15; D not resolved. Per germline, CDR1 LNHNV and CDR2 YYDKDF (reference sequence). Trimming took 1 base from V and 6 from J, leaving 10 bases between them. This CDR3 is built from 15 residues. CDR3 sequence: CATSRASIGNSPLHF. CDR3 DNA: TGTGCCACCAGCAGAGCGAGTATCGGTAATTCACCCCTCCACTTT. Filled out from reference TRBV15 and TRBJ1-6, the complete variable domain reads DAMVIQNPRYQVTQFGKPVTLSCSQTLNHNVMYWYQQKSSQAPKLLFHYYDKDFNNEADTPDNFQSRRPNTSFCFLDIRSPGLGDTAMYLCATSRASIGNSPLHFGNGTRLTVT.

The V gene is TRBV6-6, the J gene TRBJ2-2, with D hard to call. CDR3 length: 11 residues. The V and J ends lost 6 bases and 5 bases respectively, with 4 bases between them. Germline CDR1 and CDR2: MNHNY and SVGAGI (reference sequence). This chain's CDR3 is CASSLTGELFF. CDR3 DNA sequence: TGTGCCAGCAGCCTTACCGGGGAGCTGTTTTTT.

The chain is built from TRBV29-1 and TRBJ2-3, with 8 bases that match TRBD2. The V gene end was trimmed by 6 bases and the J gene end by 2 bases; junction bases not matched to a gene: 4. Germline CDR1 SQVTM, CDR2 ANQGSEA. This CDR3 is 13 amino acids long. This CDR3 is CSVTSGSTDTQYF. CDR3 nucleotides: TGCAGCGTAACTAGCGGTTCCACAGATACGCAGTATTTT.

This chain joins TRBV7-9 and TRBJ1-1, with D tentatively TRBD1 (5 bases). The CDR3 contains 13 residues. Germline lookup yields CDR1 SEHNR and CDR2 FQNEAQ (reference sequence). Trimming pared 5 bases from V and 7 bases from J, leaving 14 bases between. In nucleotides, the CDR3 is TGTGCCAGCAGCCCCCAACGAACAGGTGAAGCTTTCTTT. As protein: CASSPQRTGEAFF. Looking up the rest from reference TRBV7-9 and TRBJ1-1 gives the full variable domain: DTGVSQNPRHKITKRGQNVTFRCDPISEHNRLYWYRQTLGQGPEFLTYFQNEAQLEKSRLLSDRFSAERPKGSFSTLEIQRTEQGDSAMYLCASSPQRTGEAFFGQGTRLTVV.

The chain is built from TRBV5-1 and TRBJ2-5; tentatively, D is TRBD2 (6 bases). Looked up from germline, CDR1 is SGHRS and CDR2 is YFSETQ. The V end was cut by 4 bases, the J end by 4 bases, with 14 bases between. This CDR3 contains 14 residues. For the CDR3, the DNA is TGCGCCAGCAGCATTGGCGGGGTAATAGAGACCCAGTACTTC. As protein: CASSIGGVIETQYF.

The V and J genes are TRBV6-1 and TRBJ1-1; possibly TRBD1 for D (6 bases). Germline V gene data show CDR1 as MNHNS and CDR2 as SASEGT. The V and J ends lost 5 bases and 5 bases respectively, with 15 bases between them. This CDR3 is 14 amino acids long. As DNA, the CDR3 is TGTGCCAGCAGTCCTTCAGGGGCTGAGACTGAAGCTTTCTTT. It is translated as CASSPSGAETEAFF.

The chain has TRBV28 and TRBJ1-5; unclear D gene. Trimming removed 3 bases from V and 0 bases from J, with 12 bases in between. The CDR3 consists of 16 residues. The germline gives CDR1 MDHEN, CDR2 SYDVKM. As DNA, the CDR3 is TGTGCCAGCAGTTTCCGGGCCGCGAATAGCAATCAGCCCCAGCATTTT. Its protein is CASSFRAANSNQPQHF.

This chain connects TRBV19 to TRBJ1-2, with TRBD1 as a possible D gene (6 bases). Germline V CDR1 and CDR2: LNHDA, SQIVND (reference sequence). With 5 bases removed from V and 7 bases from J, the gap between germline ends came to 17 bases. CDR3 size: 14 residues. Here the CDR3 reads CASSRPQGKFGYTF. CDR3 sequence (DNA): TGTGCCAGTAGTCGCCCCCAGGGGAAGTTTGGCTACACCTTC. Variable domain in full (rest from reference TRBV19 and TRBJ1-2): DGGITQSPKYLFRKEGQNVTLSCEQNLNHDAMYWYRQDPGQGLRLIYYSQIVNDFQKGDIAEGYSVSREKKESFPLTVTSAQKNPTAFYLCASSRPQGKFGYTFGSGTRLTVV.

The chain has TRBV5-1 and TRBJ1-1, with TRBD1 as a possible D gene (5 bases). This CDR3 spans 14 amino acids. The germline gives CDR1 SGHRS, CDR2 YFSETQ. The germline V and J ends were trimmed by 0 bases and 13 bases, with 19 bases remaining between them. Written as DNA, the CDR3 is TGCGCCAGCAGCTTGGCCGGGACCCCGACGATAGTTTTCTTT. Amino acid sequence: CASSLAGTPTIVFF.